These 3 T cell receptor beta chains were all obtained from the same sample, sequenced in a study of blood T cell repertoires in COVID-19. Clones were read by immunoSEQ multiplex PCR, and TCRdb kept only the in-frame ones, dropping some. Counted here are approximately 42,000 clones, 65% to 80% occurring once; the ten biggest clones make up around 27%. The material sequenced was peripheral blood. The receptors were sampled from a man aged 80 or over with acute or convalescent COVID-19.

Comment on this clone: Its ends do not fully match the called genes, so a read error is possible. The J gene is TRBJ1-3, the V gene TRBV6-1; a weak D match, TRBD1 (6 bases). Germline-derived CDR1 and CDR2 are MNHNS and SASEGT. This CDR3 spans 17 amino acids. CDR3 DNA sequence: TGTGCCAGCAGGGAAGGGGCCGCCCAGGGGTTAGGAAACACCATATATTTT. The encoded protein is CASREGAAQGLGNTIYF.

The chain's CDR3 is CASSYAGSNYGYTF. The CDR3 coding sequence is TGTGCCAGCAGTTACGCGGGGAGTAACTATGGCTACACCTTC. The chain uses TRBV6-6 and TRBJ1-2; no definite D call. V lost 2 bases to trimming and J lost 1 base, with 8 bases between them. The CDR3 runs 14 residues. Germline V gives CDR1 MNHNY, CDR2 SVGAGI (reference sequence).

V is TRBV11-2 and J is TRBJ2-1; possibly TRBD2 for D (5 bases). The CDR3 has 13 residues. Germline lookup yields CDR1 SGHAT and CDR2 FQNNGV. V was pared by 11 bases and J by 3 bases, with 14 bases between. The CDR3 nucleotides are TGTGCCTCCGAAAGGGAGAACTACAATGAGCAGTTCTTC. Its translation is CASERENYNEQFF.